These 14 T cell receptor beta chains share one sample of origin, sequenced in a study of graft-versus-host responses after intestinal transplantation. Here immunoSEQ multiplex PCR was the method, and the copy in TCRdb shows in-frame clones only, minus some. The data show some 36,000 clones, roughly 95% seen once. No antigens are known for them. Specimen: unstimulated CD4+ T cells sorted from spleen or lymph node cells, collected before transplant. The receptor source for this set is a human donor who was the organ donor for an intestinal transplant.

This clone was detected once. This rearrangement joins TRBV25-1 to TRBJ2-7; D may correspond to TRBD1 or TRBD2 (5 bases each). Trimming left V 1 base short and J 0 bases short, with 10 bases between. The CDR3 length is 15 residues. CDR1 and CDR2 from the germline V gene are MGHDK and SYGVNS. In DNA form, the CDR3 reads TGTGCCAGCAGTGAATGGGGGAAAAGCTCCTACGAGCAGTACTTC. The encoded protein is CASSEWGKSSYEQYF.

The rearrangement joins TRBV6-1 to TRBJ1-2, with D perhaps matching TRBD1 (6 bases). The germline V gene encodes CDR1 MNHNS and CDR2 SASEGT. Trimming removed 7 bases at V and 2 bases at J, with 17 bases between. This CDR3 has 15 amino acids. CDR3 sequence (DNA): TGTGCCAGCATGGGGGGTTACAGGGCGAACTATGGCTACACCTTC. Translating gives CASMGGYRANYGYTF.

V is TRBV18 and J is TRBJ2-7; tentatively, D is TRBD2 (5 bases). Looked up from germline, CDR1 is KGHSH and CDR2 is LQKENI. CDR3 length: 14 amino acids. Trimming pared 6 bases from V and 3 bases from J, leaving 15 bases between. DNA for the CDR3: TGTGCCAGCTCGCAAATGAGCGGAATCTACGAGCAGTACTTC. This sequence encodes CASSQMSGIYEQYF. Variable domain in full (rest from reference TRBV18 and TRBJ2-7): NAGVMQNPRHLVRRRGQEARLRCSPMKGHSHVYWYRQLPEEGLKFMVYLQKENIIDESGMPKERFSAEFPKEGPSILRIQQVVRGDSAAYFCASSQMSGIYEQYFGPGTRLTVT.

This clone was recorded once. The CDR3 sequence is CASSELGTDTQYF. The CDR3 coding sequence is TGTGCCAGCAGTGAATTGGGCACAGATACGCAGTATTTT. This chain links TRBV6-1 with TRBJ2-3; unclear D gene. The ends were cut back, 2 bases at V and 1 base at J, with 4 bases in the middle. This CDR3 comprises 13 residues. The germline CDR1 and CDR2 sequences are MNHNS and SASEGT.

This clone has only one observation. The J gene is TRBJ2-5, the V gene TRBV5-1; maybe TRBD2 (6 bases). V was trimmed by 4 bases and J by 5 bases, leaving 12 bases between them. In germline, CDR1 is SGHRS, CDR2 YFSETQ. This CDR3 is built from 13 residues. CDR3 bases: TGCGCCAGCAGCCGCGGGATTGGGGAGACCCAGTACTTC. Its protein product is CASSRGIGETQYF.

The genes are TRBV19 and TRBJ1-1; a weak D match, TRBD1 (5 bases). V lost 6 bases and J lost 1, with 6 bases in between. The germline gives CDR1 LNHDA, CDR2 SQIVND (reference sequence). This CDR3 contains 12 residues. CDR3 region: CASSQGNTEAFF. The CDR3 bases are TGTGCCAGTAGCCAGGGGAACACTGAAGCTTTCTTT.

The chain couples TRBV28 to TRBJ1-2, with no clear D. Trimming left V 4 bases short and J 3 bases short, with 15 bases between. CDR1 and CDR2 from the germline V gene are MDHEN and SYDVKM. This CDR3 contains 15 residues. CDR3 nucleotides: TGTGCCAGCAGTTACCCCCTATCGGATTACTATGGCTACACCTTC. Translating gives CASSYPLSDYYGYTF.

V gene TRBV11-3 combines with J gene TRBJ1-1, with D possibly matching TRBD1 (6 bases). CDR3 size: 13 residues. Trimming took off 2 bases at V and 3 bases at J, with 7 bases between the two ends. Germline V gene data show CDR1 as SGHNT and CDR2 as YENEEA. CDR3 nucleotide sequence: TGTGCCAGCAGCTTAAACAGGGACACTGAAGCTTTCTTT. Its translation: CASSLNRDTEAFF.

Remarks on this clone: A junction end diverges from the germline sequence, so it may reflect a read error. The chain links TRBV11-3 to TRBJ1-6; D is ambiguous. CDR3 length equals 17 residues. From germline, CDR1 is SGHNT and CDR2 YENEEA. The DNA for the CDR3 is TGTGCCAGCAGCCGGAATTTGAGAGGGTCCTCTAATTCACCCCTCCACTTT. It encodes CASSRNLRGSSNSPLHF.

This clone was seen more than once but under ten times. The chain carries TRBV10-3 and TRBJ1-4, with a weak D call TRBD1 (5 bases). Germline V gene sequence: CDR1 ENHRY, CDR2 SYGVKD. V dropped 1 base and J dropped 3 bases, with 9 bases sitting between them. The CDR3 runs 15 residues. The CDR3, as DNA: TGTGCCATCAGTGAGTTTAAGGGGTCTAATGAAAAACTGTTTTTT. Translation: CAISEFKGSNEKLFF.

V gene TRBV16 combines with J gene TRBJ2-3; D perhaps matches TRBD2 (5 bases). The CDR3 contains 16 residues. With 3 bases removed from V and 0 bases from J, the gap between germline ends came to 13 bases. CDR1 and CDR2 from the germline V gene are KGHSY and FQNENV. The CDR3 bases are TGTGCCAGCAGCCAGCGAAGCACGGGGAGCACAGATACGCAGTATTTT. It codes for CASSQRSTGSTDTQYF. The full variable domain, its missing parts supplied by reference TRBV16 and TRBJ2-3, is GEEVAQTPKHLVRGEGQKAKLYCAPIKGHSYVFWYQQVLKNEFKFLISFQNENVFDETGMPKERFSAKCLPNSPCSLEIQATKLEDSAVYFCASSQRSTGSTDTQYFGPGTRLTVL.

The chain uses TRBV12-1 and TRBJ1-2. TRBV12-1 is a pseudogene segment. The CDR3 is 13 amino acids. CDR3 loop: CASSFARGGGYTF. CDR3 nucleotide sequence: TGTGCCAGCAGCTTTGCGCGCGGGGGAGGCTACACCTTC.

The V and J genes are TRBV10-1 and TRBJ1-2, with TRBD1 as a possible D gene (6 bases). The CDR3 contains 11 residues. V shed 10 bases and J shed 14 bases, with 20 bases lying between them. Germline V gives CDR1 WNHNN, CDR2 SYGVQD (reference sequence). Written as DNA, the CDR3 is TGCGCCACTAAAGCGGGACAAGGCTCGACCTTC. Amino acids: CATKAGQGSTF.

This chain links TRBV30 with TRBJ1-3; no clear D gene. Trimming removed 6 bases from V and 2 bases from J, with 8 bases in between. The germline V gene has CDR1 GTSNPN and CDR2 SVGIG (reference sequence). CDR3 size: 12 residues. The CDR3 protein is CACTPAGNTIYF. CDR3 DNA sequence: TGTGCCTGCACACCGGCTGGAAACACCATATATTTT.